The clone carrying this T cell receptor beta chain was detected a few times. Its antigen is currently unknown. This sample is part of a study of identical twins. TCRdb reprocessed the 5' RACE reads with MiXCR, giving one entry per CDR3 protein. The sample shows 450,000 to 500,000 distinct CDR3 sequences, around an eighth of them seen only once. The length of the CDR3 is 13 residues. The germline V and J ends were trimmed by 6 bases and 0 bases, with 9 bases remaining between them. Per the germline V gene, CDR1 is LNHNV and CDR2 is YYDKDF (reference sequence). Points from the study as a whole: Models predicted less out-of-frame TCR alpha sharing in monozygotic twins than was found. A partial confounding effect on zero-insertion analyses could come from invariant MAIT and iNKT cells. Twins' excess sharing was less marked for out-of-frame beta sequences.

The data were also submitted as part of a second study, on yellow fever vaccine responses in identical twins.

This receptor was identified in a young woman in good health. Sequencing input: CD4+ T cells sorted from blood. The rearrangement joins TRBV15 to TRBJ2-7; D is ambiguous. This CDR3 reads CATRVWGSYEQYF. In DNA form, the CDR3 reads TGTGCCACCAGGGTCTGGGGCTCCTACGAGCAGTACTTC.